This TCR beta chain derives from a study of blood T cell repertoires in COVID-19. Study in general: There were acute and convalescent COVID-19 samples, and they came from the United States, Italy and Spain. PBMCs, B-cell-depleted T cells, or T cells were the source of the cDNA or gDNA that made up the material.

Assay: immunoSEQ multiplex PCR; the TCRdb copy retains only in-frame clones and omits some. The table includes roughly 100,000 clones, roughly 86% detected once. This sequence was found in a human donor in a cohort sampled during active COVID-19. What was sequenced was peripheral blood.

The CDR3 sequence: CASSADRALTDTQYF. In DNA, the CDR3 is TGTGCCAGCAGCGCCGACAGGGCCCTCACAGATACGCAGTATTTT. V and J are TRBV7-2 and TRBJ2-3; TRBD1 agrees at 7 bases. The V gene end was trimmed by 5 bases and the J gene end by 2 bases; junction bases not matched to a gene: 7. Germline V gene lookup returns CDR1 SGHTA and CDR2 FQGNSA. CDR3 length: 15 amino acids.